This T cell receptor beta chain was recorded in a study of CD8 T cells in Susac syndrome. Turning to the study itself: Patients with Susac syndrome had blood drawn and were at that point therapy-naive, on corticosteroids, or on intravenous immunoglobulin alone. Study-wide results and limits: TEMRA cells and active patients showed peak Susac CD8+ clonal expansion. Only a relatively small number of individuals were included in the TCR sequencing and HLA analysis.

As concerns this clonotype: What it recognizes is unknown.

Random hexamers were used to reverse transcribe the RNA input (roughly 0.5 to 1 ug). The authors amplified TCR beta CDR3 across 54 Vbeta and 13 Jbeta using immunoSEQ multiplex PCR. TCRdb redid the calling of the immunoSEQ multiplex PCR reads with MiXCR, one entry per CDR3 protein. The table lists some 200,000 distinct CDR3 sequences, 95% of them singletons. This CDR3 has 16 residues. Germline V lookup: CDR1 SEHNR, CDR2 FQNEAQ (reference sequence). The V and J ends lost 5 bases and 2 bases, in that order; junction bases with no gene match: 7. What was sequenced was CD8+ T cells from PBMCs. J is TRBJ2-5 and V is TRBV7-9; TRBD2 matches 11 bases. The source is a human donor with Susac syndrome. CDR3 coding DNA: TGTGCCAGCAGCCTCACGACTAGCGGGGAACAAGAGACCCAGTACTTC. This sequence encodes CASSLTTSGEQETQYF.